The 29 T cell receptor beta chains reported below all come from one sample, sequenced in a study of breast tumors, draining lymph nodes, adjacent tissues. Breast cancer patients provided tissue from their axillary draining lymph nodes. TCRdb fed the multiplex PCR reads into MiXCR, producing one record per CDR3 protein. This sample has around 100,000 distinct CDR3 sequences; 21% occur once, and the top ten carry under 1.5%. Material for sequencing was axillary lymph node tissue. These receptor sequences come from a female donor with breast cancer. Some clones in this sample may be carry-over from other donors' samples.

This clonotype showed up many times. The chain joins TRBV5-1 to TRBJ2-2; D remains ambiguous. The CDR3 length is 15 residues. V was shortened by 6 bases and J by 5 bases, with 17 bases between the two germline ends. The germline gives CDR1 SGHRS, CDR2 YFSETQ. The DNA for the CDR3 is TGCGCCAGCAATGTGGCAGGTGAAAGTACCGGGGAGCTGTTTTTT. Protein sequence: CASNVAGESTGELFF.

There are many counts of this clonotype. The CDR3 reads CATSDGQGITYEQYF. CDR3 in DNA: TGTGCCACCAGTGACGGACAGGGGATTACCTACGAGCAGTACTTC. The J gene is TRBJ2-7, the V gene TRBV15; 9 nucleotides line up with TRBD1. Germline CDR1 LNHNV, CDR2 YYDKDF (reference sequence). The junction had 8 bases not matched to a gene; V was cut back by 6 bases and J by 2 bases. CDR3 length equals 15 residues.

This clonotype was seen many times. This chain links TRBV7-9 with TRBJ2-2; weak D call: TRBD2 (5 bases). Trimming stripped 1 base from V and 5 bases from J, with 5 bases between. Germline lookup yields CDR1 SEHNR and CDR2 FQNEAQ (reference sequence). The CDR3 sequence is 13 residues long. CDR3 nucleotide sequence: TGTGCCAGCAGCTTAGGGGAGACCGGGGAGCTGTTTTTT. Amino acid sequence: CASSLGETGELFF.

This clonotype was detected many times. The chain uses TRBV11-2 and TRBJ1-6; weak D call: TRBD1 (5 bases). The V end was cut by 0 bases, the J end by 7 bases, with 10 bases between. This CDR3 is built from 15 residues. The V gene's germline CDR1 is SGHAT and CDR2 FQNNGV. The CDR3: CASSLEPGTNSPLHF. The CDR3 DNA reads TGTGCCAGCAGCTTAGAGCCAGGGACGAATTCACCCCTCCACTTT.

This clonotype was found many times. For the CDR3, the DNA is TGTGCCAGCAGCTTAAGCGGGTGGGGAAGGCAAGAGACCCAGTACTTC. This translates into CASSLSGWGRQETQYF. The rearrangement uses TRBV7-9 and TRBJ2-5, with a possible D match to TRBD2 (6 bases). The V end was cut by 2 bases, the J end by 2 bases, with 15 bases between. Germline CDR1 reads SEHNR; CDR2 reads FQNEAQ (reference sequence). The CDR3 contains 16 residues.

The CDR3 DNA is TGTGCCAGCAGACCCCGGGTGGCAGCGGGTTCCTACAATGAGCAGTTCTTC. Translated, it gives CASRPRVAAGSYNEQFF. This sequence joins TRBV7-9 and TRBJ2-1; D may be TRBD2 (6 bases). Trimming took off 6 bases at V and 1 base at J, with 19 bases between the two ends. This CDR3 region has 17 residues. In germline, CDR1 is SEHNR, CDR2 FQNEAQ (reference sequence).

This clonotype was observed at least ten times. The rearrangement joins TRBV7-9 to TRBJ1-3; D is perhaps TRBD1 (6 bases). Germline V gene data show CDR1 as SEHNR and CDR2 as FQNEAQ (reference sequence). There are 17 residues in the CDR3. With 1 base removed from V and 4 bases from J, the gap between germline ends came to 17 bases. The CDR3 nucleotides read TGTGCCAGCAGCTTAGAAGAGGGCAGGGGTTACGGAAACACCATATATTTT. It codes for CASSLEEGRGYGNTIYF.

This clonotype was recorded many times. The CDR3 coding sequence is TGTGCCAGCAGTATCTGGGACGGCTACACCTTC. Translating gives CASSIWDGYTF. The chain joins TRBV2 to TRBJ1-2; D is possibly TRBD1 (5 bases). The V end was cut by 5 bases, the J end by 8 bases, with 9 bases between. CDR1 and CDR2 (germline): SNHLY, FYNNEI. This CDR3 comprises 11 residues. Drawing the rest from reference TRBV2 and TRBJ1-2, the complete variable domain is EPEVTQTPSHQVTQMGQEVILRCVPISNHLYFYWYRQILGQKVEFLVSFYNNEISEKSEIFDDQFSVERPDGSNFTLKIRSTKLEDSAMYFCASSIWDGYTFGSGTRLTVV.

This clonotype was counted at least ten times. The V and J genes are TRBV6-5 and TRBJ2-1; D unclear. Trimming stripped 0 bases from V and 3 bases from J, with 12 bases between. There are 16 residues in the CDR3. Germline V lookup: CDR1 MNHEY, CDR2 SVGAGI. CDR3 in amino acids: CASSYSGSGHYNEQFF. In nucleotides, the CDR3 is TGTGCCAGCAGTTACTCGGGAAGTGGGCACTACAATGAGCAGTTCTTC.

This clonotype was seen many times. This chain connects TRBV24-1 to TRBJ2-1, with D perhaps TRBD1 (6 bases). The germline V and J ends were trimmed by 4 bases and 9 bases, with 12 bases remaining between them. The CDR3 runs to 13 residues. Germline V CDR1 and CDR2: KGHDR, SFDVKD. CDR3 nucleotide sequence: TGTGCCACCAGTGAGTACAGGGTCGGTGAGCAGTTCTTC. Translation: CATSEYRVGEQFF.

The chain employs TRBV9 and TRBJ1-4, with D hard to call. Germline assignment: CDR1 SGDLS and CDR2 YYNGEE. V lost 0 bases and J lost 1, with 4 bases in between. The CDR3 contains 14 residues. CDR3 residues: CASSVGGTNEKLFF. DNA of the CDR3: TGTGCCAGCAGCGTAGGGGGAACTAATGAAAAACTGTTTTTT.

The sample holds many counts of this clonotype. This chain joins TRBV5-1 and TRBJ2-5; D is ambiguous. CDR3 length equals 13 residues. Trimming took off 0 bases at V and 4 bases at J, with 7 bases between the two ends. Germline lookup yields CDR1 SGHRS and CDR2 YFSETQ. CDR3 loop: CASSLAEAETQYF. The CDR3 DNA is TGCGCCAGCAGCTTGGCTGAGGCAGAGACCCAGTACTTC.

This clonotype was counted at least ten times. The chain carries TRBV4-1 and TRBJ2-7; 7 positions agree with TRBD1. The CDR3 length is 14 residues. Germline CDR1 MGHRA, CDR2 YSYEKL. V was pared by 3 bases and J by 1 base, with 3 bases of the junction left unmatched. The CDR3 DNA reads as TGCGCCAGCAGCCATCAACAGGGGTCCTACGAGCAGTACTTC. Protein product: CASSHQQGSYEQYF.

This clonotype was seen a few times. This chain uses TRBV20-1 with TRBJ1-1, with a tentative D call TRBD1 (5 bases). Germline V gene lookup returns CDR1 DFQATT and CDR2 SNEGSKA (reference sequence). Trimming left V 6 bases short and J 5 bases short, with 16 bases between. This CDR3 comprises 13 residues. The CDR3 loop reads CSAAGVLRTEAFF. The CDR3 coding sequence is TGCAGTGCCGCGGGGGTATTGAGGACTGAAGCTTTCTTT.

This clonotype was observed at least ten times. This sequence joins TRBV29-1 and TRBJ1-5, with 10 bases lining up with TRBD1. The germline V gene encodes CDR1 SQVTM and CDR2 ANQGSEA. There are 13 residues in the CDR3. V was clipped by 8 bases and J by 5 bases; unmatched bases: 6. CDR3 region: CSCRTGGDQPQHF. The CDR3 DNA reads TGCAGCTGCCGGACAGGGGGGGATCAGCCCCAGCATTTT.

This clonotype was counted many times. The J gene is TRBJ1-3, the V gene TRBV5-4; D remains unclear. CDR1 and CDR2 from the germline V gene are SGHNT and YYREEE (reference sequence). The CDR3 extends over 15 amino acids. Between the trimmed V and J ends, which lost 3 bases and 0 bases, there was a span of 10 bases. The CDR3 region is CASSSLDTSGNTIYF. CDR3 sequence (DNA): TGTGCCAGCAGCTCTCTAGATACCTCTGGAAACACCATATATTTT.

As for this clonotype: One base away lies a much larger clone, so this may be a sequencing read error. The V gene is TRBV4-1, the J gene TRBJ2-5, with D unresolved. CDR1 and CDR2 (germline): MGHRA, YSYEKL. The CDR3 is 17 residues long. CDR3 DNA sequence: TGCGCCAGCAGCCGCCACCCCGGGCCCCAATTCCAAGAGGCCCAGTACTTC. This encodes CASSRHPGPQFQEAQYF.

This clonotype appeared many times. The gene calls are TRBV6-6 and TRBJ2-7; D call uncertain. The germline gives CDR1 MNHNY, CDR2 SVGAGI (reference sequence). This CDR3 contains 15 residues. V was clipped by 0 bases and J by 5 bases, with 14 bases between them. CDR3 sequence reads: CASSYSIGNPNEQYF. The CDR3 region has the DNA TGTGCCAGCAGTTACTCGATTGGGAATCCCAACGAGCAGTACTTC.

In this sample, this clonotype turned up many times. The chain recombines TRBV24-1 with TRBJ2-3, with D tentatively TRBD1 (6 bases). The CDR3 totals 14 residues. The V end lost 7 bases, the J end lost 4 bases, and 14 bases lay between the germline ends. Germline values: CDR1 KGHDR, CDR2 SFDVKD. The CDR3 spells CATRETGISDTQYF. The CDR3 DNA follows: TGTGCCACCAGAGAAACAGGGATTTCAGATACGCAGTATTTT.

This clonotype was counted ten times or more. This CDR3 reads CSVQNNEQFF. Written as DNA, the CDR3 is TGCAGCGTTCAAAACAATGAGCAGTTCTTC. The V gene is TRBV29-1, the J gene TRBJ2-1; D unresolved. CDR1 and CDR2 from the germline V gene are SQVTM and ANQGSEA. The ends were cut back, 5 bases at V and 5 bases at J, with 4 bases in the middle. The CDR3 contains 10 residues.

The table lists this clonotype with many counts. The CDR3 nucleotides read TGTGCCAGCAGCTTAACGCGTGGCAACTCCTACGAGCAGTACTTC. This translates into CASSLTRGNSYEQYF. The chain couples TRBV11-2 to TRBJ2-7, with D hard to call. This CDR3 has 15 residues. V was clipped by 2 bases and J by 0 bases, with 11 bases between them. In germline, CDR1 is SGHAT, CDR2 FQNNGV. Complete variable domain (other parts from reference TRBV11-2 and TRBJ2-7): EAGVAQSPRYKIIEKRQSVAFWCNPISGHATLYWYQQILGQGPKLLIQFQNNGVVDDSQLPKDRFSAERLKGVDSTLKIQPAKLEDSAVYLCASSLTRGNSYEQYFGPGTRLTVT.

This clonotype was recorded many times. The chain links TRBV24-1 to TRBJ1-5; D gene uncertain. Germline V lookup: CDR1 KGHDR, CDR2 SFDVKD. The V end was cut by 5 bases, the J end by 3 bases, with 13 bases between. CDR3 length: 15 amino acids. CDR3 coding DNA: TGTGCCACCAGTGGTACCAGCGGGATCAATCAGCCCCAGCATTTT. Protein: CATSGTSGINQPQHF.

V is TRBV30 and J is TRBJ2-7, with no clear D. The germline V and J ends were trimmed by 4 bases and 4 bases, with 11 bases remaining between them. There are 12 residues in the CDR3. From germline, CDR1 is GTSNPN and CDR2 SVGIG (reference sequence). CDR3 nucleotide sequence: TGTGCCTGGAATGTACGTGGGTACGAGCAGTACTTC. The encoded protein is CAWNVRGYEQYF.

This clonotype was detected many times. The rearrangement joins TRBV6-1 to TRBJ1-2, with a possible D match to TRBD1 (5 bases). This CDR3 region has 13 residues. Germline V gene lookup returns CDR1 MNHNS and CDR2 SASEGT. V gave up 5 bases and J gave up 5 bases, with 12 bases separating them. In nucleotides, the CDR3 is TGTGCCAGCAGTTCCAGGGAAGAATATGGCTACACCTTC. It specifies CASSSREEYGYTF.

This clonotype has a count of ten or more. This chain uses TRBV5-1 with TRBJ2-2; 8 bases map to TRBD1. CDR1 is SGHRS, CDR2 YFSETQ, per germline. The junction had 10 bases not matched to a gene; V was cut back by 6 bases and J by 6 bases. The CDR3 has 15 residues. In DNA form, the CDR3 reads TGCGCCAGCATGGGACAGGTTCGAGGGCCCGGGGAGCTGTTTTTT. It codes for CASMGQVRGPGELFF.

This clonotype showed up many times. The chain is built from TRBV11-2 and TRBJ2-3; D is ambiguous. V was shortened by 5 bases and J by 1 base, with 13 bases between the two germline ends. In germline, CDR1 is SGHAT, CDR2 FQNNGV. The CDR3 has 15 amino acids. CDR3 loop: CASSLSRVGTDTQYF. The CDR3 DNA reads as TGTGCCAGCAGCCTATCAAGGGTAGGCACAGATACGCAGTATTTT. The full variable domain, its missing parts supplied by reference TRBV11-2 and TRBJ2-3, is EAGVAQSPRYKIIEKRQSVAFWCNPISGHATLYWYQQILGQGPKLLIQFQNNGVVDDSQLPKDRFSAERLKGVDSTLKIQPAKLEDSAVYLCASSLSRVGTDTQYFGPGTRLTVL.

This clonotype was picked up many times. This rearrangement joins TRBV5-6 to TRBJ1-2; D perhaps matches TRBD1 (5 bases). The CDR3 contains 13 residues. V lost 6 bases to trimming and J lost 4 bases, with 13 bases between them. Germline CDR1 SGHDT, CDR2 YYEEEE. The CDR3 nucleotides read TGTGCCAGCACCCAGGGAGGAGTCTATGGCTACACCTTC. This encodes CASTQGGVYGYTF.

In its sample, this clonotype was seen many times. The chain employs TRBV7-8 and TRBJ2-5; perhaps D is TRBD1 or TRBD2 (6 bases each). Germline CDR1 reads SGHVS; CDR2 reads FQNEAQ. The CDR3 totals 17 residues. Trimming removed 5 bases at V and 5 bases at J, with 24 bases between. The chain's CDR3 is CASSPQVGGAGLETQYF. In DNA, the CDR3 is TGTGCCAGCAGCCCCCAGGTGGGGGGCGCGGGTTTGGAGACCCAGTACTTC.

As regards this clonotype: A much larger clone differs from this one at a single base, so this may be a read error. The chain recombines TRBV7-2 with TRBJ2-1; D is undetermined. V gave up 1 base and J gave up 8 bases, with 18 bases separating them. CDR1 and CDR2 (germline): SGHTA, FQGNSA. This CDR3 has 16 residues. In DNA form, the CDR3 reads TGTGCCAGCAGCTTAGGGGTTAACCGTTATTCGGATGAGCAGTTCTTC. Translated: CASSLGVNRYSDEQFF.